This T cell receptor beta chain comes out of a study of cytomegalovirus exposure and HLA in healthy donors. About the study: The approximately 120 validation repertoires used the same platform as the roughly 670 first-cohort repertoires, a later analysis reported.

Overall study findings and caveats: Using the classifier, cytomegalovirus status was reportedly diagnosed with high specificity and sensitivity. A subsequent analysis found that TCR clusters from the first cohort also tended to co-occur in the 90 to 150 validation repertoires, with approximately 95% of cluster scores above 0.

TCRdb's copy holds only in-frame clones and misses some; the assay was immunoSEQ multiplex PCR. The top ten hold roughly 9.3% of the sample, which has 130,000 to 150,000 clones, about 91% seen once. As for this clone: The target antigen is unknown.

The sequencing input was PBMCs. The clonotype originates from a woman aged 18-30 years in good health and CMV-seropositive.

The CDR3 DNA is TGTGCCAGCAGTGATAGTCGGCAGGGGTTAGTGTACGAGCAGTACTTC. Translated: CASSDSRQGLVYEQYF. The chain is built from TRBV2 and TRBJ2-7, with D perhaps TRBD1 (6 bases). This CDR3 comprises 16 residues. Germline CDR1 and CDR2: SNHLY and FYNNEI. The germline V and J ends were trimmed by 3 bases and 4 bases, with 19 bases remaining between them.